The 18 T cell receptor beta chains listed next were all sequenced from one sample in a study of cytomegalovirus exposure and HLA in healthy donors. Both 60 Vbeta primers and 13 Jbeta primers went into the PCR. The repertoire was sequenced with immunoSEQ multiplex PCR; TCRdb's copy has only in-frame clones and lacks some. Among about 160,000 clones listed, approximately 75% were seen once. Sequencing was done on a sample of PBMCs. These receptors were taken from a man aged 50 to 60 in good health and CMV-seropositive.

The V and J genes are TRBV7-2 and TRBJ2-1, with 8 bases identical to TRBD1. This CDR3 contains 16 residues. Germline lookup yields CDR1 SGHTA and CDR2 FQGNSA. With V trimmed by 6 bases and J by 5 bases, 12 bases remained unmatched. In DNA, the CDR3 is TGTGCCAGCAGACTATCCCACGGGACAGGACACAATGAGCAGTTCTTC. Residues: CASRLSHGTGHNEQFF.

V is TRBV5-4 and J is TRBJ1-4, with 8 bases fitting TRBD1. Trimming took 2 bases from V and 6 from J; bases not matched to a gene: 6. Germline lookup yields CDR1 SGHNT and CDR2 YYREEE (reference sequence). CDR3 length: 15 amino acids. CDR3 in DNA: TGTGCCAGCAGCTTAGATACAGGGGGTTATGAAAAACTGTTTTTT. Its protein product is CASSLDTGGYEKLFF.

The CDR3 bases are TGTGCCAGCAGTGATAACGGTATTTATGGCTACACCTTC. The encoded protein is CASSDNGIYGYTF. This chain connects TRBV2 to TRBJ1-2; D remains ambiguous. The CDR3 sequence is 13 residues long. Germline loops: CDR1 SNHLY, CDR2 FYNNEI. V lost 3 bases to trimming and J lost 5 bases, with 10 bases between them.

The CDR3 is CASSQDDRVYGYTF. The CDR3 bases are TGCGCCAGCAGCCAAGACGACCGGGTCTATGGCTACACCTTC. The chain links TRBV4-3 to TRBJ1-2; D unclear. Trimming removed 0 bases from V and 4 bases from J, with 9 bases in between. The CDR3 totals 14 residues. Germline V gives CDR1 LGHNA, CDR2 YSLEER.

The J gene is TRBJ1-6, the V gene TRBV4-1; the match to TRBD1 covers 7 bases. The CDR3 consists of 15 residues. V was pared by 0 bases and J by 10 bases, with 6 bases of the junction left unmatched. The V gene's germline CDR1 is MGHRA and CDR2 YSYEKL. CDR3 bases: TGCGCCAGCAGCCAAGATGGGGCAGGGGGGTCACCCCTCCACTTT. The encoded protein is CASSQDGAGGSPLHF.

The gene calls are TRBV15 and TRBJ2-5, with TRBD1 matching over 8 bases. Germline lookup yields CDR1 LNHNV and CDR2 YYDKDF (reference sequence). The CDR3 has 15 amino acids. The junction had 7 bases not matched to a gene; V was cut back by 3 bases and J by 4 bases. The CDR3, as DNA: TGTGCCACCAGCAGCTCGCGGACAGGGAGAGAGACCCAGTACTTC. It specifies CATSSSRTGRETQYF.

In its sample, this clone was seen once. The chain carries TRBV15 and TRBJ1-1, with D unresolved. This CDR3 comprises 12 residues. CDR1 is LNHNV and CDR2 is YYDKDF in the germline V gene (reference sequence). Trimming stripped 3 bases from V and 8 bases from J, with 10 bases between. CDR3 protein: CATSRPTEEAFF. DNA for the CDR3: TGTGCCACCAGCAGGCCGACGGAGGAAGCTTTCTTT.

This chain links TRBV19 with TRBJ1-5, with 11 positions matching TRBD1. The CDR3 contains 15 residues. In germline, CDR1 is LNHDA, CDR2 SQIVND (reference sequence). V gave up 5 bases and J gave up 7 bases; unmatched junction bases: 7. The CDR3 bases are TGTGCCAGTAGTCCGGACAGGGGGCGCGGGCAGCCCCAGCATTTT. The encoded protein is CASSPDRGRGQPQHF.

The chain combines TRBV7-2 with TRBJ2-3, with D maybe TRBD2 (6 bases). The V gene's germline CDR1 is SGHTA and CDR2 FQGNSA. The V end lost 4 bases, the J end lost 8 bases, and 19 bases lay between the germline ends. The CDR3 extends over 15 amino acids. CDR3 protein: CASSSGTRGLGTQYF. The CDR3 DNA follows: TGTGCCAGCAGCTCCGGGACTCGTGGGTTAGGTACGCAGTATTTT.

The chain joins TRBV6-5 to TRBJ2-7, with 7 bases aligning to TRBD1. The V gene's germline CDR1 is MNHEY and CDR2 SVGAGI. The CDR3 is 16 residues long. The V segment lost 2 bases and the J segment 2 bases; nucleotides outside the gene matches: 9. CDR3 protein: CASSYVRLDRPYEQYF. The CDR3 DNA is TGTGCCAGCAGTTACGTAAGACTGGACAGGCCCTACGAGCAGTACTTC.

J is TRBJ2-1 and V is TRBV27, with 9 bases fitting TRBD2. V was pared by 1 base and J by 7 bases, with 14 bases of the junction left unmatched. The germline gives CDR1 MNHEY, CDR2 SMNVEV (reference sequence). The CDR3 is made up of 18 amino acids. The CDR3 DNA reads as TGTGCCAGCAGTTTATTAGGCGTGCGGGGGGGCCTAGGGAATGAGCAGTTCTTC. This encodes CASSLLGVRGGLGNEQFF.

The DNA of the CDR3 is TGTGCCAGCGCCACAAAACAGGGTGGCAATCAGCCCCAGCATTTT. As protein: CASATKQGGNQPQHF. The rearrangement uses TRBV2 and TRBJ1-5, with D perhaps matching TRBD1 (6 bases). With 8 bases removed from V and 2 bases from J, the gap between germline ends came to 16 bases. The V gene's germline CDR1 is SNHLY and CDR2 FYNNEI. The CDR3 consists of 15 residues.

This clone was counted between two and nine times. This rearrangement joins TRBV10-3 to TRBJ1-2; the match to TRBD1 covers 7 bases. With V trimmed by 4 bases and J by 2 bases, 7 bases remained unmatched. This CDR3 is built from 15 residues. CDR1 and CDR2 (germline): ENHRY, SYGVKD. The CDR3 protein is CAISVGDRRNYGYTF. In DNA form, the CDR3 reads TGTGCCATCAGTGTCGGGGACAGAAGAAACTATGGCTACACCTTC.

As for this clone: The junction does not match germline at one end; this may be a read error. The chain uses TRBV30 and TRBJ1-6; tentatively, D is TRBD1 (6 bases). The CDR3 has 13 amino acids. Germline-derived CDR1 and CDR2 are GTSNPN and SVGIG (reference sequence). In DNA form, the CDR3 reads TGTGCCTGGGCAGGACAGAGTAATTCACCCCTCAACTTT. This codes for CAWAGQSNSPLNF.

Here the CDR3 DNA reads TGTGCCAGCAGCTTAGTGGGCGGGGGTGCATGGACCCAGTACTTC. Amino acid sequence: CASSLVGGGAWTQYF. This rearrangement joins TRBV7-2 to TRBJ2-5; TRBD2 aligns across 7 bases. The V segment lost 1 base and the J segment 7 bases; nucleotides outside the gene matches: 9. The CDR3 has 15 residues. Germline V gene lookup returns CDR1 SGHTA and CDR2 FQGNSA.

This clone has more than one count but fewer than ten. The V and J genes are TRBV5-1 and TRBJ1-1; the D is unclear. Per the germline V gene, CDR1 is SGHRS and CDR2 is YFSETQ. CDR3 length equals 13 residues. V dropped 0 bases and J dropped 1 base, with 4 bases sitting between them. The CDR3 is CASSLEQNTEAFF. The DNA for the CDR3 is TGCGCCAGCAGCTTGGAACAGAACACTGAAGCTTTCTTT.

This clone has a handful of counts. This chain links TRBV18 with TRBJ1-3; possible D gene TRBD1, 5 bases. Trimming removed 3 bases at V and 0 bases at J, with 15 bases between. CDR1 is KGHSH and CDR2 is LQKENI in the germline V gene. This CDR3 is 17 amino acids long. Written as DNA, the CDR3 is TGTGCCAGCTCACCTCCGGGGGATCAAAGCTCTGGAAACACCATATATTTT. Its protein product is CASSPPGDQSSGNTIYF.

The chain employs TRBV19 and TRBJ1-4; 8 bases fit TRBD1. The junction had 6 bases not matched to a gene; V was cut back by 4 bases and J by 8 bases. Germline V lookup: CDR1 LNHDA, CDR2 SQIVND (reference sequence). The CDR3 consists of 14 residues. The CDR3 protein is CASSSDRGREKLFF. The CDR3 bases are TGTGCCAGTAGTAGTGACAGGGGTAGAGAAAAACTGTTTTTT.